This T cell receptor beta chain appears in the sequencing data of a study of shared clonotypes between healthy human individuals. The germline CDR1 and CDR2 sequences are SGHRS and YFSETQ. The CDR3 totals 15 residues. Unmatched junction bases numbered 9, after V lost 0 bases and J lost 8 bases. Measured with immunoSEQ multiplex PCR; TCRdb has only the in-frame clones, and not every one. Found here are under 600,000 clones, 60% to 80% of them singletons; the top ten hold under 15%. The sample comprised PBMCs. The sequence was obtained from a woman aged 40 to 49 in good health. Some clones in this sample may be carry-over from other donors' samples. The genes are TRBV5-1 and TRBJ1-2; 8 bases line up with TRBD1. CDR3 DNA: TGCGCCAGCAGCTTGGGGCAGGGGGCTTTTTGGGGCTACACCTTC. As protein: CASSLGQGAFWGYTF.